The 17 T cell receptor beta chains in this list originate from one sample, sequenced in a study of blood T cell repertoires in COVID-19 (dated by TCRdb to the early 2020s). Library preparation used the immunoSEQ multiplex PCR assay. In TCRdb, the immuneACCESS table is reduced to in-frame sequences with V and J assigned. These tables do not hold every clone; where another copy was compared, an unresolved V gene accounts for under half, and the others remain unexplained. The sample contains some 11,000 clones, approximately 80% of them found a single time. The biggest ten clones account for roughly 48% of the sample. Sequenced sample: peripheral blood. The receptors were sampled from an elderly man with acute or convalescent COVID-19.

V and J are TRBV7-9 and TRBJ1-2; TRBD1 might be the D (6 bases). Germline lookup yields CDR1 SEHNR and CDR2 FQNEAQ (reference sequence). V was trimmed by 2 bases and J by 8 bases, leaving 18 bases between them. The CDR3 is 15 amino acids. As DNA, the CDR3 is TGTGCCAGCAGCTTATTGCAGGGGCCATCTGAGGGCTACACCTTC. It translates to CASSLLQGPSEGYTF.

CDR3 DNA: TGTGCCAGCAGCTTAGTGGCTAGCACAGATACGCAGTATTTT. Amino acids: CASSLVASTDTQYF. This chain uses TRBV11-3 with TRBJ2-3; D gene ambiguous. Between the trimmed V and J ends, which lost 1 base and 0 bases, there was a span of 5 bases. Germline CDR1 is SGHNT and CDR2 is YENEEA. CDR3 length: 14 residues.

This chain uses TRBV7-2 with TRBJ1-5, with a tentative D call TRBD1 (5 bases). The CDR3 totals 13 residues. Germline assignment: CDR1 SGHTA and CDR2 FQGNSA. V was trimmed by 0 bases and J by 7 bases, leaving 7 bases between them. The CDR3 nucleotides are TGTGCCAGCAGCTTAGCGCGGGACCAGCCCCAGCATTTT. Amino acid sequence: CASSLARDQPQHF.

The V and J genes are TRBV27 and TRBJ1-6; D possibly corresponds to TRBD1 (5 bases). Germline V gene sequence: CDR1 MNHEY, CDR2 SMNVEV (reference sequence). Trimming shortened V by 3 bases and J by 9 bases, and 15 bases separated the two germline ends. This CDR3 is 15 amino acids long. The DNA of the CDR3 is TGTGCCAGCAGTTTGGAGGGGAATGGGGGTTCACCCCTCCACTTT. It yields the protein CASSLEGNGGSPLHF.

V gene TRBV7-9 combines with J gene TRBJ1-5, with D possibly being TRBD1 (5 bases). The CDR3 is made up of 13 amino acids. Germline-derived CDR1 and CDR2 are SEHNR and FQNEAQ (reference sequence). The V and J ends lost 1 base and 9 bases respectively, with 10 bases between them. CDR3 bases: TGTGCCAGCAGCTTAGATCAGGGAGGGCCCCAGCATTTT. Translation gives CASSLDQGGPQHF. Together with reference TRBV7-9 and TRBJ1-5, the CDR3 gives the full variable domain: DTGVSQNPRHKITKRGQNVTFRCDPISEHNRLYWYRQTLGQGPEFLTYFQNEAQLEKSRLLSDRFSAERPKGSFSTLEIQRTEQGDSAMYLCASSLDQGGPQHFGDGTRLSIL.

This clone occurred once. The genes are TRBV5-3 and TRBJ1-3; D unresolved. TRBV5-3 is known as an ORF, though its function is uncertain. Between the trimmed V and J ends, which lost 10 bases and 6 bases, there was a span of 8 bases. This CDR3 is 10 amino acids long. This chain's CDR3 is CALRENTIYF. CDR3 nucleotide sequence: TGTGCCCTCCGCGAAAACACCATATATTTT.

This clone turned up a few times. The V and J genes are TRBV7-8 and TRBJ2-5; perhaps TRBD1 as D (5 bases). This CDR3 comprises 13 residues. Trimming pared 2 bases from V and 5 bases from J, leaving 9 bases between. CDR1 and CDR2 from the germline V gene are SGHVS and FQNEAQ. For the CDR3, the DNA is TGTGCCAGCAGCTTAACAGGTGTGGAGACCCAGTACTTC. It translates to CASSLTGVETQYF. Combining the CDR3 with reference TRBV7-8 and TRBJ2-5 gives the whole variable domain GAGVSQSPRYKVAKRGQDVALRCDPISGHVSLFWYQQALGQGPEFLTYFQNEAQLDKSGLPSDRFFAERPEGSVSTLKIQRTQQEDSAVYLCASSLTGVETQYFGPGTRLLVL.

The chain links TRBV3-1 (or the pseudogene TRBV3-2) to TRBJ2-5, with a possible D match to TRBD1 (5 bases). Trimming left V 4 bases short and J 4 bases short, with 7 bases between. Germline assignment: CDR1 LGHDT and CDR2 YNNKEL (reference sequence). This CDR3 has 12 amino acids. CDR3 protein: CASSPQGETQYF. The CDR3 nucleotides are TGTGCCAGCAGCCCCCAGGGAGAGACCCAGTACTTC.

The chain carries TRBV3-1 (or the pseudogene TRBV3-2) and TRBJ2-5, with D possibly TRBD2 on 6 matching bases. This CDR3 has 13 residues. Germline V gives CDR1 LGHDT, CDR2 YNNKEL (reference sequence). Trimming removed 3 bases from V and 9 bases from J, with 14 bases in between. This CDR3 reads CASSQTPEGAQYF. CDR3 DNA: TGTGCCAGCAGCCAGACCCCGGAGGGAGCCCAGTACTTC.

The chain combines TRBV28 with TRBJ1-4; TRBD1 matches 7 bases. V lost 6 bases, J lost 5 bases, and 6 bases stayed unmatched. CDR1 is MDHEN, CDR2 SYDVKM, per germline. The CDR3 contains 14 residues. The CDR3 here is CASRAGRGNEKLFF. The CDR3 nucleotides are TGTGCCAGCAGGGCAGGCAGGGGGAATGAAAAACTGTTTTTT.

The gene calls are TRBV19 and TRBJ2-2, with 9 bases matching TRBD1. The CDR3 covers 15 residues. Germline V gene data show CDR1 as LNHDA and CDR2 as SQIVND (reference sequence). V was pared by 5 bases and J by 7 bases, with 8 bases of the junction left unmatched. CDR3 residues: CASSVQQGAHGELFF. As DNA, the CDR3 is TGTGCCAGTAGTGTCCAACAGGGGGCGCACGGGGAGCTGTTTTTT. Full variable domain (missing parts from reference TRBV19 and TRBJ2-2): DGGITQSPKYLFRKEGQNVTLSCEQNLNHDAMYWYRQDPGQGLRLIYYSQIVNDFQKGDIAEGYSVSREKKESFPLTVTSAQKNPTAFYLCASSVQQGAHGELFFGEGSRLTVL.

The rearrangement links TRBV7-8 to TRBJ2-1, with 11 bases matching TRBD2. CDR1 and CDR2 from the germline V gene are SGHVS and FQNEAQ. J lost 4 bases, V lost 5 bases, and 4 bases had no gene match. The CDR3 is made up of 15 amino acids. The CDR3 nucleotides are TGTGCCAGCAGCGAATCTAGCGGGGGGTACAATGAGCAGTTCTTC. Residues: CASSESSGGYNEQFF.

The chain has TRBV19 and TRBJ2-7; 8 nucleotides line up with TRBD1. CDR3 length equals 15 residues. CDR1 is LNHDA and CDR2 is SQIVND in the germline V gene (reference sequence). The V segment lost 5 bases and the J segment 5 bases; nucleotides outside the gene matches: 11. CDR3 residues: CASSPPGTGTHEQYF. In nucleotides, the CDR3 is TGTGCCAGTAGTCCTCCCGGGACAGGTACCCACGAGCAGTACTTC.

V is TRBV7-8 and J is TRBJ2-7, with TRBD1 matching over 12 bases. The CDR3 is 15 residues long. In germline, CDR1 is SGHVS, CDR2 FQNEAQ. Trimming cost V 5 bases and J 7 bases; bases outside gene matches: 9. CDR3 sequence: CASSPGDRGRREQYF. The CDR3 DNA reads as TGTGCCAGCAGCCCCGGGGACAGGGGGCGTAGGGAGCAGTACTTC.

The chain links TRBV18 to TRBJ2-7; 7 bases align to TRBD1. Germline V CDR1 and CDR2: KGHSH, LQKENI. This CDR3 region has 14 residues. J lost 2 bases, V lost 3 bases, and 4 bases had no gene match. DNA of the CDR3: TGTGCCAGCTCACCTCGACAGGGACCCTACGAGCAGTACTTC. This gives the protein CASSPRQGPYEQYF.

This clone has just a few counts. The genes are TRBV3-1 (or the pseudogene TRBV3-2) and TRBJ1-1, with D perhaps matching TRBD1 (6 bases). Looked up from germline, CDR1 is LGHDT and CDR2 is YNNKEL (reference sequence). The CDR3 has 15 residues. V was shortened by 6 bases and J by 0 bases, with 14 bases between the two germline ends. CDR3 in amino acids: CASRDTGNVNTEAFF. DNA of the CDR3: TGTGCCAGCAGAGACACAGGGAACGTGAACACTGAAGCTTTCTTT.

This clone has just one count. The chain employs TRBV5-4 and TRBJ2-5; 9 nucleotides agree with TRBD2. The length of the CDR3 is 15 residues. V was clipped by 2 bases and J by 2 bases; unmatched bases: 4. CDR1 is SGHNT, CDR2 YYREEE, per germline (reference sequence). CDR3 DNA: TGTGCCAGCAGCTTTGATAGCGGGGGACAAGAGACCCAGTACTTC. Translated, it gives CASSFDSGGQETQYF.